This T cell receptor (beta chain) was recorded in a study of T cells after yellow fever vaccination. Concerning this clonotype itself: Its cognate antigen is unknown.

The CDR3 has 15 residues. CDR1 is LGHDT and CDR2 is YNNKEL in the germline V gene (reference sequence). Trimming removed 4 bases from V and 0 bases from J, with 12 bases in between. 5'RACE template switching produced TCR cDNA carrying a universal primer site and UMIs. One entry per CDR3 protein, called by TCRdb with MiXCR from the 5' RACE reads. The table has a few hundred thousand distinct CDR3 sequences, under 3.5% seen once. Study-level findings and limits: Reappearing after the booster were most of the clones from primary vaccination (around 96% CD4, 88% CD8). A secondary response was less intense yet reached its peak sooner, at day 5 versus 15. Of the clonotypes, a small share occurred in both CD4 and CD8 compartments.

The chain uses TRBV3-1 and TRBJ2-5, with D perhaps matching TRBD1 or TRBD2 (5 bases each). The TCR comes from a man aged 18 to 35 who received the YFV17D yellow fever vaccine. This material consisted of CD4+ T cells sorted from PBMCs, taken 10 days after the yellow fever booster vaccination. The CDR3 bases are TGTGCCAGCAGCCTTCGGGGCGCCCACCAAGAGACCCAGTACTTC. It is translated as CASSLRGAHQETQYF.